These 28 T cell receptor beta chains share one sample of origin, sequenced in a study of blood T cell repertoires in COVID-19. Profiling relied on immunoSEQ multiplex PCR, and the TCRdb table lists in-frame clones only, not all of them. The table lists roughly 140,000 clones, over 70% of them singletons. The source material was peripheral blood. These receptors originate from a woman aged 60 to 75 with acute or convalescent COVID-19.

The chain has TRBV30 and TRBJ1-1; no firm D call. V was pared by 5 bases and J by 7 bases, with 11 bases between. In germline, CDR1 is GTSNPN, CDR2 SVGIG (reference sequence). The CDR3 extends over 11 amino acids. CDR3 protein: CAWGAAYEAFF. The CDR3 DNA follows: TGTGCCTGGGGCGCAGCGTATGAAGCTTTCTTT.

The rearrangement links TRBV30 to TRBJ2-2, with D maybe TRBD1 (6 bases). CDR1 and CDR2 from the germline V gene are GTSNPN and SVGIG (reference sequence). This CDR3 contains 16 residues. The V end lost 4 bases, the J end lost 4 bases, and 19 bases lay between the germline ends. Here the CDR3 DNA reads TGTGCCTGGACGGGCCTCAGGGGACGGACCACCGGGGAGCTGTTTTTT. As protein: CAWTGLRGRTTGELFF.

The genes are TRBV2 and TRBJ2-7, with 8 nucleotides matching TRBD2. The V gene end was trimmed by 2 bases and the J gene end by 7 bases; junction bases not matched to a gene: 10. The germline gives CDR1 SNHLY, CDR2 FYNNEI. CDR3 length: 15 residues. The CDR3 DNA reads as TGTGCCAGCAGTGAATCGGGCCTAGCGGGCGGGGAGCAGTACTTC. This encodes CASSESGLAGGEQYF.

V gene TRBV6-5 combines with J gene TRBJ2-7; 7 nucleotides agree with TRBD2. This CDR3 comprises 14 residues. Germline V CDR1 and CDR2: MNHEY, SVGAGI. Unmatched junction bases numbered 4, after V lost 5 bases and J lost 0 bases. The CDR3 DNA follows: TGTGCCAGCAGTCTCGAGCGGGACTCCTACGAGCAGTACTTC. This encodes CASSLERDSYEQYF.

The chain couples TRBV9 to TRBJ2-1, with 11 nucleotides matching TRBD2. The CDR3 length is 17 residues. Germline CDR1 and CDR2: SGDLS and YYNGEE. J gave up 5 bases and V 0 bases, and 7 bases lay outside the gene matches. The CDR3, as DNA: TGTGCCAGCAGCGTAGCTCCCACTAGCGGGAGAGACAATGAGCAGTTCTTC. Translating gives CASSVAPTSGRDNEQFF. The whole variable domain, remainder taken from reference TRBV9 and TRBJ2-1, is DSGVTQTPKHLITATGQRVTLRCSPRSGDLSVYWYQQSLDQGLQFLIQYYNGEERAKGNILERFSAQQFPDLHSELNLSSLELGDSALYFCASSVAPTSGRDNEQFFGPGTRLTVL.

The CDR3 DNA follows: TGTGCCAGCAGCTTAGATTCCATCCCCGAGTCCTACAATGAGCAGTTCTTC. Translation gives CASSLDSIPESYNEQFF. The rearrangement uses TRBV7-9 and TRBJ2-1; no clear D. Germline CDR1 reads SEHNR; CDR2 reads FQNEAQ (reference sequence). The V end was cut by 1 base, the J end by 1 base, with 14 bases between. The CDR3 length is 17 residues.

On this clone: Other DNA variants within this sample encode the same CDR3. The chain joins TRBV5-4 to TRBJ2-7; a possible D gene is TRBD1 (5 bases). CDR3 length: 14 amino acids. Between the trimmed V and J ends, which lost 0 bases and 1 base, there was a span of 8 bases. The germline V gene has CDR1 SGHNT and CDR2 YYREEE (reference sequence). CDR3 bases: TGTGCCAGCAGCTTGGGGGGCCGGTCCTACGAGCAGTACTTC. This codes for CASSLGGRSYEQYF.

The rearrangement joins TRBV5-8 to TRBJ2-3; possible D gene TRBD2, 5 bases. Trimming took off 0 bases at V and 6 bases at J, with 11 bases between the two ends. The CDR3 totals 14 residues. CDR1 is SGHTS and CDR2 is YDEGEE in the germline V gene. Written as DNA, the CDR3 is TGTGCCAGCAGCTTGGATCTAGCTACCGATACGCAGTATTTT. It translates to CASSLDLATDTQYF.

This clone appeared a single time. The chain recombines TRBV15 with TRBJ1-3; D remains ambiguous. The CDR3 runs to 12 residues. Germline CDR1 reads LNHNV; CDR2 reads YYDKDF (reference sequence). The ends were cut back, 6 bases at V and 9 bases at J, with 12 bases in the middle. CDR3 DNA sequence: TGTGCCACCAGTTCATGGTCGGGCACCATATATTTT. It translates to CATSSWSGTIYF.

This chain links TRBV19 with TRBJ2-2; 8 bases map to TRBD1. V shed 7 bases, J shed 7 bases, and the junction held 8 bases outside the gene matches. Germline CDR1 and CDR2: LNHDA and SQIVND (reference sequence). The CDR3 is 14 amino acids. This chain's CDR3 is CASTSGGAVGELFF. CDR3 DNA: TGTGCCAGTACATCAGGGGGCGCAGTCGGGGAGCTGTTTTTT. Combining the CDR3 with reference TRBV19 and TRBJ2-2 gives the whole variable domain DGGITQSPKYLFRKEGQNVTLSCEQNLNHDAMYWYRQDPGQGLRLIYYSQIVNDFQKGDIAEGYSVSREKKESFPLTVTSAQKNPTAFYLCASTSGGAVGELFFGEGSRLTVL.

This chain links TRBV10-3 with TRBJ2-7; 10 positions agree with TRBD1. The V gene's germline CDR1 is ENHRY and CDR2 SYGVKD. The CDR3 spans 14 residues. V lost 7 bases and J lost 5; bases outside the gene matches: 8. Written as DNA, the CDR3 is TGTGCCATCACCCAAGCCGGGACAGGGGACGAGCAGTACTTC. This translates into CAITQAGTGDEQYF.

V is TRBV19 and J is TRBJ2-6; tentatively, D is TRBD1 (5 bases). The CDR3 covers 16 residues. Trimming cost V 4 bases and J 0 bases, with 10 bases left between them. From germline, CDR1 is LNHDA and CDR2 SQIVND (reference sequence). CDR3 DNA: TGTGCCAGTAGTACCAGGGTAGACTCTGGGGCCAACGTCCTGACTTTC. It codes for CASSTRVDSGANVLTF. The full variable domain, completed using reference TRBV19 and TRBJ2-6, is DGGITQSPKYLFRKEGQNVTLSCEQNLNHDAMYWYRQDPGQGLRLIYYSQIVNDFQKGDIAEGYSVSREKKESFPLTVTSAQKNPTAFYLCASSTRVDSGANVLTFGAGSRLTVL.

The V gene is TRBV5-1, the J gene TRBJ2-7; D uncertain. Looked up from germline, CDR1 is SGHRS and CDR2 is YFSETQ. Trimming took off 4 bases at V and 2 bases at J, with 10 bases between the two ends. The CDR3 contains 13 residues. This chain's CDR3 is CASSGDFTYEQYF. In nucleotides, the CDR3 is TGCGCCAGCAGCGGAGACTTTACCTACGAGCAGTACTTC.

This clone was recorded only once. The gene calls are TRBV24-1 and TRBJ2-7; D gene uncertain. CDR3 length: 15 residues. The ends were cut back, 3 bases at V and 0 bases at J, with 11 bases in the middle. The germline gives CDR1 KGHDR, CDR2 SFDVKD. The CDR3 region has the DNA TGTGCCACCAGTGATAACACAGAAAGCTCCTACGAGCAGTACTTC. This encodes CATSDNTESSYEQYF.

The chain combines TRBV13 with TRBJ2-1; TRBD2 is a possible D gene (6 bases). The CDR3 has 15 amino acids. Germline CDR1 and CDR2: PRHDT and FYEKMQ (reference sequence). V lost 1 base and J 0 bases, leaving 7 bases between the germline ends. DNA for the CDR3: TGTGCCAGCAGCTTAGCGGGAGCCTCCTACAATGAGCAGTTCTTC. It codes for CASSLAGASYNEQFF.

This clone occurred once. The CDR3 DNA reads TGTGCCAGCAGGTCGCTAGGGATAGCGGGGTACACGAGCACAGATACGCAGTATTTT. Translating gives CASRSLGIAGYTSTDTQYF. The chain employs TRBV28 and TRBJ2-3; TRBD2 matches 8 bases. Germline V gene data show CDR1 as MDHEN and CDR2 as SYDVKM. Trimming removed 6 bases from V and 0 bases from J; junction bases left unmatched: 17. This CDR3 comprises 19 residues.

The chain couples TRBV2 to TRBJ2-7, with D possibly TRBD2 on 5 matching bases. The V gene lost 0 bases and the J gene lost 11 bases, with 17 bases spanning the gap. Germline loops: CDR1 SNHLY, CDR2 FYNNEI. CDR3 length equals 14 residues. The CDR3 loop reads CASSEALRGQAEYF. In DNA, the CDR3 is TGTGCCAGCAGTGAAGCGCTTCGCGGGCAGGCCGAGTACTTC.

This clone was detected a few times. The chain employs TRBV5-1 and TRBJ2-7; possibly TRBD2 for D (5 bases). CDR3 length: 15 residues. The ends were cut back, 4 bases at V and 4 bases at J, with 18 bases in the middle. CDR1 SGHRS and CDR2 YFSETQ come from the germline V gene. CDR3 coding DNA: TGCGCCAGCAGCGAAAATTCGGGATTCTCGTACGAGCAGTACTTC. It yields the protein CASSENSGFSYEQYF.

This sequence joins TRBV5-6 and TRBJ2-3; 11 nucleotides agree with TRBD2. Germline V gives CDR1 SGHDT, CDR2 YYEEEE. Trimming at V came to 0 bases and at J to 2 bases, leaving 5 bases not matched to a gene. The CDR3 consists of 17 residues. The CDR3 DNA follows: TGTGCCAGCAGCTTGGGGTCTAGCGGGAGGATCACAGATACGCAGTATTTT. Translating it yields CASSLGSSGRITDTQYF.

The genes are TRBV28 and TRBJ2-7; D uncertain. Germline V gives CDR1 MDHEN, CDR2 SYDVKM. The germline V and J ends were trimmed by 3 bases and 3 bases, with 12 bases remaining between them. This CDR3 is 14 amino acids long. The chain's CDR3 is CASSFYGSYYEQYF. For the CDR3, the DNA is TGTGCCAGCAGTTTCTACGGGTCCTACTACGAGCAGTACTTC.

The V and J genes are TRBV6-1 and TRBJ2-7; 9 positions match TRBD2. This CDR3 region has 15 residues. Germline assignment: CDR1 MNHNS and CDR2 SASEGT. V dropped 1 base and J dropped 10; count of bases not matched to a gene: 11. CDR3 residues: CASSEGGGLALLQYF. In nucleotides, the CDR3 is TGTGCCAGCAGTGAAGGAGGGGGACTAGCTCTTTTACAGTACTTC.

V usage is TRBV30 and J usage is TRBJ1-1; TRBD1 agrees at 8 bases. V was clipped by 1 base and J by 0 bases; unmatched bases: 4. The CDR3 spans 15 residues. Germline V gene sequence: CDR1 GTSNPN, CDR2 SVGIG (reference sequence). The CDR3 loop reads CAWSDRGGMNTEAFF. The CDR3 coding sequence is TGTGCCTGGAGTGACAGGGGGGGGATGAACACTGAAGCTTTCTTT.

This clone appeared a single time. The V gene is TRBV7-9, the J gene TRBJ2-1; D is ambiguous. CDR1 is SEHNR, CDR2 FQNEAQ, per germline (reference sequence). Trimming removed 3 bases at V and 6 bases at J, with 12 bases between. The CDR3 is 14 amino acids. The CDR3 reads CASSFSMGPNEQFF. The CDR3 bases are TGTGCCAGCAGCTTCTCGATGGGCCCCAATGAGCAGTTCTTC.

The chain carries TRBV11-2 and TRBJ2-7; a weak D match, TRBD1 (6 bases). CDR3 length: 13 residues. Trimming removed 8 bases at V and 7 bases at J, with 18 bases between. Germline-derived CDR1 and CDR2 are SGHAT and FQNNGV. This CDR3 reads CASGVVRGGEQYF. CDR3 bases: TGTGCCAGCGGGGTGGTCAGGGGCGGGGAGCAGTACTTC.

The chain uses TRBV6-1 and TRBJ2-1; 7 bases match TRBD2. V lost 6 bases and J lost 6; bases outside the gene matches: 17. The CDR3 sequence is 17 residues long. Germline CDR1 reads MNHNS; CDR2 reads SASEGT. The CDR3 loop is CASREYPRGGSGNEQFF. CDR3 bases: TGTGCCAGCAGGGAATACCCGAGGGGAGGGTCTGGCAATGAGCAGTTCTTC.

CDR3 protein: CASSPLVNEQFF. The CDR3 nucleotides read TGTGCCAGCAGTCCTCTCGTTAATGAGCAGTTCTTC. The rearrangement uses TRBV12-3 or TRBV12-4 and TRBJ2-1; D gene uncertain. The CDR3 has 12 residues. V was clipped by 5 bases and J by 7 bases, with 9 bases between them.

J is TRBJ2-1 and V is TRBV27; TRBD2 matches 15 bases. Germline V gene sequence: CDR1 MNHEY, CDR2 SMNVEV (reference sequence). The junction had 11 bases not matched to a gene; V was cut back by 6 bases and J by 5 bases. The CDR3 runs 18 residues. CDR3 DNA: TGTGCCAGCAGCTCGGGACTAGCGGGAGGAGAGCGTGACAATGAGCAGTTCTTC. It specifies CASSSGLAGGERDNEQFF.

The chain links TRBV10-1 to TRBJ2-1, with D unclear. The V end lost 4 bases, the J end lost 8 bases, and 12 bases lay between the germline ends. Germline V gene lookup returns CDR1 WNHNN and CDR2 SYGVQD (reference sequence). There are 13 residues in the CDR3. The CDR3 nucleotides read TGCGCCAGCAGTGGGCAGTACCTCGATGAGCAGTTCTTC. It codes for CASSGQYLDEQFF.